The 18 T cell receptor beta chains below come from one sample, sequenced in a study of T cells in Graves' hyperthyroidism and ophthalmopathy. RNA transcripts yielded amplified TCR beta CDR3 regions. Primed by the HTBI set, a first-round RT-PCR was run on the TCR CDR3. TCRdb ran MiXCR on the multiplex PCR reads and lists one entry per CDR3 protein. The sample contains 600,000 to 700,000 distinct CDR3 sequences, about 45% of which appear only once. The specimen was peripheral blood or thyroid tissue (not recorded which). These receptors came from an adult man with Graves' disease, either hyperthyroidism or ophthalmopathy (not recorded which).

This chain connects TRBV5-1 to TRBJ1-1; possibly TRBD1 for D (5 bases). The CDR3 loop spans 15 amino acids. In germline, CDR1 is SGHRS, CDR2 YFSETQ. V was clipped by 3 bases and J by 0 bases, with 12 bases between them. The CDR3 coding sequence is TGCGCCAGCAGCTCCGAAAGACAGTTGAACACTGAAGCTTTCTTT. Its protein is CASSSERQLNTEAFF.

The V and J genes are TRBV19 and TRBJ2-7; 7 bases align to TRBD1. Germline V gives CDR1 LNHDA, CDR2 SQIVND (reference sequence). V was pared by 5 bases and J by 6 bases, with 19 bases of the junction left unmatched. There are 17 residues in the CDR3. In DNA, the CDR3 is TGTGCCAGTAGTCGGACAGGTCAGGGTCCAAAACCCTCCGAGCAGTACTTC. Translation: CASSRTGQGPKPSEQYF.

There are a few counts of this clonotype. V gene TRBV7-9 combines with J gene TRBJ2-5, with 9 bases fitting TRBD1. This CDR3 is built from 17 residues. The germline CDR1 and CDR2 sequences are SEHNR and FQNEAQ (reference sequence). V was pared by 5 bases and J by 9 bases, with 19 bases of the junction left unmatched. CDR3 sequence reads: CASSTAGGQGSEGAQYF. The CDR3, as DNA: TGTGCCAGCAGCACGGCCGGAGGACAGGGGAGTGAAGGGGCCCAGTACTTC.

This clonotype was seen at least ten times. The J gene is TRBJ2-2, the V gene TRBV29-1, with 11 bases matching TRBD2. The germline CDR1 and CDR2 sequences are SQVTM and ANQGSEA. The CDR3 is made up of 15 amino acids. With V trimmed by 5 bases and J by 4 bases, 6 bases remained unmatched. CDR3 region: CSVRLAGGPTGELFF. CDR3 nucleotide sequence: TGCAGCGTTCGGCTAGCGGGGGGACCCACCGGGGAGCTGTTTTTT.

In its sample, this clonotype was seen many times. The chain couples TRBV7-9 to TRBJ2-6; D is unclear. Germline CDR1 is SEHNR and CDR2 is FQNEAQ (reference sequence). Trimming stripped 1 base from V and 0 bases from J, with 7 bases between. The CDR3 length is 16 residues. The CDR3 DNA reads TGTGCCAGCAGCTTAGTTTCTGGCTCTGGGGCCAACGTCCTGACTTTC. It is translated as CASSLVSGSGANVLTF.

Remarks on this clonotype: This could be a read error, since a much larger clone is one nucleotide away. CDR3 amino acids: CASSLGGAQGKLLF. The CDR3 DNA follows: TGCGCCAGCAGCTTGGGTGGAGCCCAGGGAAAACTGCTTTTT. This chain links TRBV5-1 with TRBJ1-4; TRBD1 might be the D (5 bases). Germline V CDR1 and CDR2: SGHRS, YFSETQ. The CDR3 runs to 14 residues.

The V call is TRBV7-8, the J call TRBJ1-2; TRBD1 is a possible D gene (6 bases). Deletions cut 5 bases from V and 6 bases from J, with 13 bases between. The length of the CDR3 is 13 residues. Germline V gene data show CDR1 as SGHVS and CDR2 as FQNEAQ. The CDR3 is CASSLRQVHGYTF. As DNA, the CDR3 is TGTGCCAGCAGCCTACGACAGGTTCATGGCTACACCTTC.

The rearrangement joins TRBV5-1 to TRBJ1-1, with D possibly being TRBD1 (5 bases). The CDR3 totals 19 residues. V was cut by 4 bases and J by 4 bases, with 29 bases left in between. Germline loops: CDR1 SGHRS, CDR2 YFSETQ. The CDR3 sequence: CASSTLGVGGVPGSTEAFF. As DNA, the CDR3 is TGCGCCAGCAGCACCCTTGGTGTAGGAGGGGTACCGGGGAGCACTGAAGCTTTCTTT.

J is TRBJ1-5 and V is TRBV2; D gene unclear. Trimming stripped 5 bases from V and 5 bases from J, with 13 bases between. The CDR3 contains 14 residues. Germline V gives CDR1 SNHLY, CDR2 FYNNEI. CDR3 region: CASSLSWSDQPQHF. CDR3 nucleotides: TGTGCCAGCAGTTTATCGTGGAGCGATCAGCCCCAGCATTTT. Full variable domain (outside the CDR3, taken from reference TRBV2 and TRBJ1-5): EPEVTQTPSHQVTQMGQEVILRCVPISNHLYFYWYRQILGQKVEFLVSFYNNEISEKSEIFDDQFSVERPDGSNFTLKIRSTKLEDSAMYFCASSLSWSDQPQHFGDGTRLSIL.

The chain uses TRBV6-5 and TRBJ2-7; the D is unclear. The CDR3 sequence is 13 residues long. CDR1 is MNHEY and CDR2 is SVGAGI in the germline V gene. V was trimmed by 3 bases and J by 1 base, leaving 7 bases between them. In nucleotides, the CDR3 is TGTGCCAGCAGTTATAGCCAGTCCTACGAGCAGTACTTC. Translation: CASSYSQSYEQYF.

This rearrangement joins TRBV4-1 to TRBJ1-5; TRBD1 agrees at 7 bases. There are 16 residues in the CDR3. The germline V gene encodes CDR1 MGHRA and CDR2 YSYEKL. With V trimmed by 2 bases and J by 6 bases, 10 bases remained unmatched. CDR3 region: CASSQPDRAVGQPQHF. CDR3 in DNA: TGCGCCAGCAGCCAACCCGACAGGGCGGTGGGTCAGCCCCAGCATTTT.

Worth noting for this clonotype: At one boundary the junction diverges from the germline segment, which might be a read error. The chain joins TRBV10-3 to TRBJ1-2; the D is unclear. This CDR3 has 11 amino acids. Germline values: CDR1 ENHRY, CDR2 SYGVKD. CDR3 region: CASSEVGGCTF. The CDR3 DNA reads TGTGCCAGCAGTGAAGTTGGTGGCTGCACCTTC.

This clonotype was seen repeatedly, ten times or more. The chain has TRBV20-1 and TRBJ2-5; the match to TRBD2 covers 10 bases. V lost 4 bases to trimming and J lost 4 bases; unmatched junction nucleotides: 6. The CDR3 runs to 14 residues. Germline V lookup: CDR1 DFQATT, CDR2 SNEGSKA (reference sequence). CDR3 coding DNA: TGCAGTGCTACGAGCGGGAGGGGGGGAGAGACCCAGTACTTC. Translated, it gives CSATSGRGGETQYF.

The rearrangement joins TRBV5-1 to TRBJ2-7, with TRBD1 matching over 7 bases. This CDR3 has 15 residues. Germline loops: CDR1 SGHRS, CDR2 YFSETQ. V dropped 4 bases and J dropped 5; count of bases not matched to a gene: 12. The DNA of the CDR3 is TGCGCCAGCAGCCCTGCACAGGGGATGTTTGACGAGCAGTACTTC. This codes for CASSPAQGMFDEQYF.

Ten or more counts support this clonotype. This chain links TRBV15 with TRBJ2-7; 7 bases fit TRBD1. The CDR3 is made up of 13 amino acids. CDR1 is LNHNV, CDR2 YYDKDF, per germline (reference sequence). V was pared by 9 bases and J by 0 bases, with 5 bases of the junction left unmatched. The DNA for the CDR3 is TGTGCCACGGGGACAGAGAGCTCCTACGAGCAGTACTTC. Translated: CATGTESSYEQYF. Variable domain in full (rest from reference TRBV15 and TRBJ2-7): DAMVIQNPRYQVTQFGKPVTLSCSQTLNHNVMYWYQQKSSQAPKLLFHYYDKDFNNEADTPDNFQSRRPNTSFCFLDIRSPGLGDTAMYLCATGTESSYEQYFGPGTRLTVT.

The chain recombines TRBV6-6 with TRBJ1-3; D is uncertain. Looked up from germline, CDR1 is MNHNY and CDR2 is SVGAGI (reference sequence). The CDR3 has 16 amino acids. The V end lost 2 bases, the J end lost 0 bases, and 11 bases lay between the germline ends. The CDR3 DNA reads TGTGCCAGCAGTTACACGAGTAGACTCTCTGGAAACACCATATATTTT. Protein product: CASSYTSRLSGNTIYF.

V and J are TRBV5-4 and TRBJ1-1; D uncertain. CDR1 SGHNT and CDR2 YYREEE come from the germline V gene (reference sequence). V was pared by 0 bases and J by 0 bases, with 9 bases between. The CDR3 is 15 amino acids. The CDR3 DNA reads TGTGCCAGCAGCTTGGCGATCGCGCTGAACACTGAAGCTTTCTTT. Its protein is CASSLAIALNTEAFF.

There are many counts of this clonotype. The chain is built from TRBV20-1 and TRBJ2-5, with TRBD2 identical over 10 bases. Germline assignment: CDR1 DFQATT and CDR2 SNEGSKA (reference sequence). This CDR3 is 15 amino acids long. The V and J ends lost 4 bases and 5 bases, in that order; junction bases with no gene match: 10. The CDR3 protein is CSAIRLAGVGETQYF. The CDR3 DNA follows: TGCAGTGCTATTCGGCTAGCGGGAGTGGGGGAGACCCAGTACTTC.